This T cell receptor beta chain was sequenced during a study of blood T cell repertoires in COVID-19. Study details: Material from acute and convalescent COVID-19 was sourced from the United States, Italy and Spain. Sources were T cells, B-cell-depleted T cells, or PBMCs; the material itself was cDNA or gDNA.

As handled by the study authors: The assay estimated nucleated cells by amplifying reference gene primers. Clones were sequenced by immunoSEQ multiplex PCR, and TCRdb holds only the in-frame ones, with some missing. Clonal size and the V and J genes are those of that table, whereas D and trimming came from the DNA. Here the sample spans some 240,000 clones, 84% being singletons. The sample comprised peripheral blood. This clonotype was sampled from a woman in her thirties or forties who had recovered from COVID-19.

The CDR3 region is CASSEGVGKTYEQYF. The DNA for the CDR3 is TGTGCCAGCAGCGAAGGGGTAGGTAAGACCTACGAGCAGTACTTC. The chain couples TRBV5-5 to TRBJ2-7; D perhaps matches TRBD1 (5 bases). This CDR3 contains 15 residues. Germline CDR1 and CDR2: SGHKS and YYEKEE (reference sequence). Trimming stripped 4 bases from V and 2 bases from J, with 16 bases between.